This T cell receptor beta chain was sequenced during a study of shared clonotypes between healthy human individuals. Study-level findings and limits: Only blood samples were collected, and tissue repertoires likely differ.

Comments on this clone: Antigen specificity is unknown.

Execution of the assay was at deep level. Genomic DNA per cell subset filled all wells of several immunoSEQ plates. Authors' processing steps: Filtering of immunoSEQ junctional sequences could not match full-length read filtering. The repertoire was sequenced with immunoSEQ multiplex PCR; TCRdb's copy has only in-frame clones and lacks some. V and J calls and clone size are copied from that table; D and trimming were computed from the DNA. This sample yields hundreds of thousands of clones, of which roughly 72% are seen a single time; approximately 12% belongs to the top ten. The clonotype comes from a woman in her thirties or forties in good health. Some clones in this sample may be carry-over from other donors' samples. The sequenced material came from PBMCs.

The CDR3 loop is CASSLAASYNEQFF. The CDR3 DNA follows: TGTGCCAGCAGCTTAGCGGCCAGTTACAATGAGCAGTTCTTC. V gene TRBV7-2 combines with J gene TRBJ2-1; D call uncertain. V lost 0 bases to trimming and J lost 4 bases, with 7 bases between them. Germline CDR1 SGHTA, CDR2 FQGNSA. The CDR3 contains 14 residues.